This T cell receptor (beta chain) was sequenced for a study of T cells in Graves' hyperthyroidism and ophthalmopathy. This clonotype has at least ten counts. One end of the junction does not line up with germline, which may come from a read error. Amplification of TCR beta CDR3 regions used RNA as the template. The study used the HTBI primer set for a first-round RT-PCR of the TCR CDR3. One entry per CDR3 protein results from TCRdb running MiXCR on the multiplex PCR reads. The sample holds 750,000 to 900,000 distinct CDR3 sequences, 38% seen once. The CDR3 is 14 residues long. The sequence was collected from a man in his late teens or twenties with Graves' hyperthyroidism. Sequencing was performed on blood. The chain links TRBV12-3 or TRBV12-4 to TRBJ2-7; TRBD1 aligns across 7 bases. CDR3 residues: CASSFGTASYEQYF. CDR3 bases: TGCGCCAGCAGCTTCGGGACAGCCTCCTACGAGCAGTACTTC.